This T cell receptor beta chain was captured by sequencing in a study of cytomegalovirus exposure and HLA in healthy donors. The study, taken as a whole, reports: With DRB1 most and HLA-C fewest, TCR association rates differed between HLA loci in a later analysis.

PCR amplification relied on 60 Vbeta primers (plus 13 Jbeta primers). Using immunoSEQ multiplex PCR, the repertoire was profiled, and TCRdb retains in-frame clones only, with some absent. There are approximately 220,000 clones in the sample; under 80% occur only once, and roughly 2% lies in the top ten. Of note for this clone: Its target is unknown.

The CDR3 is 15 amino acids. Germline V CDR1 and CDR2: GTSNPN, SVGIG (reference sequence). V gave up 6 bases and J gave up 2 bases; unmatched junction bases: 10. Healthy bone marrow donors supplied every sample. The chain has TRBV30 and TRBJ2-4, with 7 nucleotides matching TRBD2. The TCR was taken from a woman in her twenties or thirties in good health and CMV-seronegative. The material sequenced was PBMCs. The CDR3 is CACADGRAPKNIQYF. CDR3 in DNA: TGTGCCTGTGCTGATGGGAGGGCCCCCAAAAACATTCAGTACTTC.